This T cell receptor (beta chain) was recovered during a study of naive and memory T cell subsets. Findings of the study overall: Each distinct alpha or beta sequence counts as one clonotype. Over 90% of naive TCR sequences appeared only once after error correction, unlike memory subsets.

The beta constant-region primer was an equimolar mix of two oligonucleotides covering TRBC1 and TRBC2. Each CDR3 protein is one row after TCRdb ran MiXCR on the UMI-ligation and nested PCR reads. The repertoire holds some 150,000 distinct CDR3 sequences, with about 17% as singletons. Cells stained for CD3, CD4, CD8, CD45RA, CD27 and viability were sorted into four CD45RA/CD27 subsets. This clonotype showed up just a few times. What it binds is unknown. Germline CDR1 reads WSHSY; CDR2 reads SAAADI. The CDR3 spans 13 residues. V was pared by 7 bases and J by 2 bases, with 6 bases between. The receptor's source is a human donor in good health. Sequenced input: naive CD4+ T cells from blood. The V gene is TRBV10-2, the J gene TRBJ2-6; D ambiguous. The CDR3 region is CASTQAGANVLTF. The CDR3 nucleotides read TGCGCCAGCACCCAGGCTGGGGCCAACGTCCTGACTTTC.